This entry lists 16 T cell receptor beta chains sequenced from one sample in a study of regulatory T cells in long-lasting Graves disease (dated by TCRdb to about 2021). Taken with the paper, the label for time point translates to: newly diagnosed GD, antithyroid drugs for less than 3 months. RNA was extracted from PBMCs in TRIzol for both TCR sequencing and RNA sequencing. The library was produced with multiplex PCR. TCRdb lists the instrument as Illumina HiSeq 4000. CDR3 regions were amplified by Arm-PCR with iRepertoire HTBI primers to construct TCR beta libraries. The public reads were quality trimmed at Q25 with fastp and then assembled into clones with MiXCR by TCRdb, keeping productive beta chains. When rows share a CDR3 protein, they turn into one entry using the most common DNA and genes. The sample has 500,000 to 700,000 distinct CDR3 sequences on record, around 15% of them singletons. The ten largest account for 15% to 20% of the sample.

The sample was also reused in another study, on T cells in Graves' hyperthyroidism and ophthalmopathy.

The source was peripheral blood mononuclear cells (PBMCs), collected at new diagnosis, from a patient treated with antithyroid drugs. These receptor sequences come from a woman in her twenties or thirties with Graves disease. Donor details come from another sample of the same person, matched by shared clones.

This clonotype has at least ten counts. DNA of the CDR3: TGTGCCAGCAGTTCTCAGGGCCCCGGAATGTGGACCCAGTACTTC. Its protein product is CASSSQGPGMWTQYF. The J gene is TRBJ2-5, the V gene TRBV28; D perhaps matches TRBD1 (5 bases). The CDR3 is 15 amino acids. V gave up 4 bases and J gave up 7 bases, with 19 bases separating them. The V gene's germline CDR1 is MDHEN and CDR2 SYDVKM.

J is TRBJ1-5 and V is TRBV19; TRBD1 aligns across 7 bases. V lost 6 bases and J lost 1; bases outside the gene matches: 3. The CDR3 loop spans 14 amino acids. CDR1 and CDR2 from the germline V gene are LNHDA and SQIVND (reference sequence). The CDR3 DNA reads TGTGCCAGTAGGCTGACAGGGAGCAATCAGCCCCAGCATTTT. Protein sequence: CASRLTGSNQPQHF. Full variable domain (missing parts from reference TRBV19 and TRBJ1-5): DGGITQSPKYLFRKEGQNVTLSCEQNLNHDAMYWYRQDPGQGLRLIYYSQIVNDFQKGDIAEGYSVSREKKESFPLTVTSAQKNPTAFYLCASRLTGSNQPQHFGDGTRLSIL.

There are a few counts of this clonotype. Here the CDR3 DNA reads TGCGCCAGCAGCTTGCCCGGACTAGCGGGAGGGGATACGCAGTATTTT. Protein product: CASSLPGLAGGDTQYF. The chain links TRBV5-1 to TRBJ2-3; 15 positions agree with TRBD2. Per the germline V gene, CDR1 is SGHRS and CDR2 is YFSETQ. Germline trimming cut 1 base from V and 6 bases from J; bases unmatched to any gene: 3. The CDR3 has 16 residues.

This clonotype was recorded at least ten times. CDR3: CASNTGTDTYEQYF. The CDR3 DNA is TGTGCCAGCAATACCGGGACAGATACCTACGAGCAGTACTTC. The rearrangement links TRBV28 to TRBJ2-7; 7 bases match TRBD1. The V gene's germline CDR1 is MDHEN and CDR2 SYDVKM. The CDR3 is 14 amino acids. V trimming: 7 bases; J trimming: 2 bases; junction bases outside the gene matches: 8.

This clonotype was seen ten or more times. This chain joins TRBV20-1 and TRBJ1-5; D is ambiguous. V lost 6 bases, J lost 6 bases, and 12 bases lay in between. The CDR3 has 12 residues. Germline-derived CDR1 and CDR2 are DFQATT and SNEGSKA (reference sequence). In DNA, the CDR3 is TGCAGTGCCGAAGGATGGGTTCAGCCCCAGCATTTT. This translates into CSAEGWVQPQHF.

The chain is built from TRBV9 and TRBJ2-7; possible D gene TRBD1, 7 bases. CDR1 SGDLS and CDR2 YYNGEE come from the germline V gene. The CDR3 contains 14 residues. V lost 3 bases and J lost 12, with 22 bases in between. The CDR3 loop reads CASSETDRAGGRYF. CDR3 bases: TGTGCCAGCAGCGAGACAGACAGGGCTGGGGGGCGGTACTTC.

Comments on this clonotype: A much larger clone is a single base away; this may be a read error. The chain is built from TRBV7-9 and TRBJ2-5, with D perhaps given as TRBD1 or TRBD2 (6 bases each). CDR1 SEHNR and CDR2 FQNEAQ come from the germline V gene (reference sequence). The CDR3 contains 16 residues. The chain's CDR3 is CAGSGPGEATTSTQCF. In DNA form, the CDR3 reads TGTGCCGGATCGGGGCCAGGGGAGGCTACCACGTCGACCCAGTGCTTC.

There are many counts of this clonotype. The chain employs TRBV20-1 and TRBJ1-2; TRBD1 agrees at 7 bases. This CDR3 has 15 amino acids. The trim removed 6 bases at V and 5 bases at J, leaving 15 bases unmatched. Germline V lookup: CDR1 DFQATT, CDR2 SNEGSKA (reference sequence). CDR3 nucleotides: TGCAGTGCCTTTCAACTCGCGGGACAGAATTATGGCTACACCTTC. Translated: CSAFQLAGQNYGYTF.

This clonotype occurred a few times. The chain combines TRBV7-9 with TRBJ2-1; 8 positions agree with TRBD2. CDR3 size: 16 residues. Germline CDR1 reads SEHNR; CDR2 reads FQNEAQ (reference sequence). After removal of 0 bases from V and 8 bases from J, the junction contained 9 bases not matched to a gene. The CDR3 here is CASSLAPGLGVDEQFF. In DNA form, the CDR3 reads TGTGCCAGCAGCTTAGCCCCGGGACTAGGGGTTGATGAGCAGTTCTTC.

The V and J genes are TRBV29-1 and TRBJ2-2, with D perhaps matching TRBD2 (6 bases). Germline CDR1 and CDR2: SQVTM and ANQGSEA. There are 12 residues in the CDR3. V was cut by 7 bases and J by 6 bases, with 12 bases left in between. This chain's CDR3 is CSALPGAGELFF. In DNA form, the CDR3 reads TGCAGCGCGCTACCGGGGGCCGGGGAGCTGTTTTTT.

The chain links TRBV5-1 to TRBJ2-3; no definite D call. The CDR3 has 13 residues. Trimming removed 6 bases from V and 2 bases from J, with 10 bases in between. In germline, CDR1 is SGHRS, CDR2 YFSETQ. In DNA, the CDR3 is TGCGCCAGCACTGGTGACCACACAGATACGCAGTATTTT. This translates into CASTGDHTDTQYF.

The V call is TRBV5-8, the J call TRBJ1-5, with D perhaps TRBD1 (5 bases). Germline assignment: CDR1 SGHTS and CDR2 YDEGEE. The CDR3 has 16 amino acids. V was cut by 1 base and J by 0 bases, with 11 bases left in between. The CDR3 loop is CASSLSGTGSNQPQHF. The DNA of the CDR3 is TGTGCCAGCAGCTTGTCCGGGACTGGTAGCAATCAGCCCCAGCATTTT. The variable domain in full, with the rest retrieved from reference TRBV5-8 and TRBJ1-5, is EAGVTQSPTHLIKTRGQQATLRCSPISGHTSVYWYQQALGLGLQFLLWYDEGEERNRGNFPPRFSGRQFPNYSSELNVNALELEDSALYLCASSLSGTGSNQPQHFGDGTRLSIL.

This chain links TRBV7-2 with TRBJ1-6, with 7 bases fitting TRBD1. From germline, CDR1 is SGHTA and CDR2 FQGNSA. The CDR3 has 14 amino acids. V lost 7 bases to trimming and J lost 8 bases; unmatched junction nucleotides: 8. Here the CDR3 reads CASTSGGYDSPLHF. The CDR3 DNA is TGTGCCAGCACCTCAGGGGGTTATGATTCACCCCTCCACTTT. Full variable domain (remainder filled in from reference TRBV7-2 and TRBJ1-6): GAGVSQSPSNKVTEKGKDVELRCDPISGHTALYWYRQSLGQGLEFLIYFQGNSAPDKSGLPSDRFSAERTGGSVSTLTIQRTQQEDSAVYLCASTSGGYDSPLHFGNGTRLTVT.

In its sample, this clonotype was seen many times. The J gene is TRBJ1-2, the V gene TRBV9; weak D call: TRBD1 (5 bases). V was cut by 2 bases and J by 6 bases, with 11 bases left in between. Germline V gene sequence: CDR1 SGDLS, CDR2 YYNGEE. This CDR3 spans 13 amino acids. The CDR3 sequence: CASSVIGADGYTF. CDR3 bases: TGTGCCAGCAGCGTCATAGGGGCGGATGGCTACACCTTC.

This clonotype was detected many times. The rearrangement links TRBV2 to TRBJ2-3; D is uncertain. This CDR3 is 15 amino acids long. The V end was cut by 4 bases, the J end by 3 bases, with 14 bases between. Germline loops: CDR1 SNHLY, CDR2 FYNNEI. CDR3 loop: CASSVTGKGTDTQYF. The CDR3 DNA follows: TGTGCCAGCAGTGTGACGGGCAAGGGAACAGATACGCAGTATTTT.

The V gene is TRBV5-1, the J gene TRBJ2-4, with TRBD1 identical over 7 bases. Germline trimming cut 4 bases from V and 3 bases from J; bases unmatched to any gene: 10. CDR1 is SGHRS and CDR2 is YFSETQ in the germline V gene. The CDR3 is 16 residues long. The CDR3 nucleotides are TGCGCCAGCAGCGTTACCCCCGGGACAGACAAAAACATTCAGTACTTC. This codes for CASSVTPGTDKNIQYF. The complete variable domain, with remaining parts taken from reference TRBV5-1 and TRBJ2-4, reads KAGVTQTPRYLIKTRGQQVTLSCSPISGHRSVSWYQQTPGQGLQFLFEYFSETQRNKGNFPGRFSGRQFSNSRSEMNVSTLELGDSALYLCASSVTPGTDKNIQYFGAGTRLSVL.